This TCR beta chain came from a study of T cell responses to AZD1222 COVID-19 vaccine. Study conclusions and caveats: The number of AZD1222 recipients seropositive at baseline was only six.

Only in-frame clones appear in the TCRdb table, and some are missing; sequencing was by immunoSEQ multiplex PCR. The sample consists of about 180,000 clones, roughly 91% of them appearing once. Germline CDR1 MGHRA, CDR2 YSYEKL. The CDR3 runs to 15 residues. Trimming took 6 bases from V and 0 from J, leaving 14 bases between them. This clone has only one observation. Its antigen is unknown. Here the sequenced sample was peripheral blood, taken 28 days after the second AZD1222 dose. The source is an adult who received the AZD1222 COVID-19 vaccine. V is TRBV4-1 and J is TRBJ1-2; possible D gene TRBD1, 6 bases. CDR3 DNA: TGCGCCAGCAGAAAATTGGGGGGCTCTAACTATGGCTACACCTTC. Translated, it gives CASRKLGGSNYGYTF.